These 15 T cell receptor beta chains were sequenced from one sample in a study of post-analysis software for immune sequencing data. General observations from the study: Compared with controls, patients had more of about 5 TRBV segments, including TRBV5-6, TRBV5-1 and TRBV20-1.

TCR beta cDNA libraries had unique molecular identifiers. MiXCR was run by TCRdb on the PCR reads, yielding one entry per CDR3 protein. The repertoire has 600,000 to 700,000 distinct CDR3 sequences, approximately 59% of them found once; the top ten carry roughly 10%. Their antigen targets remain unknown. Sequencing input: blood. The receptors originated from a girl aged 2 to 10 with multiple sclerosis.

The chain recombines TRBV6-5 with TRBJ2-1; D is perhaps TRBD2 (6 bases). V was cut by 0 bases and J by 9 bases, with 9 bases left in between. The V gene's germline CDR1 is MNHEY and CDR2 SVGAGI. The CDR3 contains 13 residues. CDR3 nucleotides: TGTGCCAGCAGTTACTCGGGACTTGCTGAGCAGTTCTTC. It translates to CASSYSGLAEQFF.

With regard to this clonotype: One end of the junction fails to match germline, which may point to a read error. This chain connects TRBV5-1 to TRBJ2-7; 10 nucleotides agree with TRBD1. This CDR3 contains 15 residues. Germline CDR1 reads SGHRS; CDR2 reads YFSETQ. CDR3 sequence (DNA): TGCGCCAGCAGCCCGGGAGGGACAGGGGTATACGAGCGGTACTTC. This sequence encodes CASSPGGTGVYERYF.

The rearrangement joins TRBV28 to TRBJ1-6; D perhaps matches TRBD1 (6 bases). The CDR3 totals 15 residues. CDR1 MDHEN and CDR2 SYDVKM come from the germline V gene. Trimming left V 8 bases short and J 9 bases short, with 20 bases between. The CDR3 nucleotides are TGTGCCAGCCGAGGGTACAGGGTTCTTGGTTCACCCCTCCACTTT. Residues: CASRGYRVLGSPLHF.

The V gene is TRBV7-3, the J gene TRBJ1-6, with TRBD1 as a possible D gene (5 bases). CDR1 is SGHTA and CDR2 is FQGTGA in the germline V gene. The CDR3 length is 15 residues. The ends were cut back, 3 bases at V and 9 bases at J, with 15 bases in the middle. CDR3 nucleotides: TGTGCCAGCAGCTTGAACTCAGGGTCCGGTTCACCCCTCCACTTT. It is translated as CASSLNSGSGSPLHF.

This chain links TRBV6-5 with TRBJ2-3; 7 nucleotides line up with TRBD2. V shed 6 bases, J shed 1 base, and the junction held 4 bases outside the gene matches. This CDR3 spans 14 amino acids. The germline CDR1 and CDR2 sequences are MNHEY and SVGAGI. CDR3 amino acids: CASREAGRTDTQYF. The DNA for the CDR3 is TGTGCCAGCAGAGAAGCGGGGCGCACAGATACGCAGTATTTT.

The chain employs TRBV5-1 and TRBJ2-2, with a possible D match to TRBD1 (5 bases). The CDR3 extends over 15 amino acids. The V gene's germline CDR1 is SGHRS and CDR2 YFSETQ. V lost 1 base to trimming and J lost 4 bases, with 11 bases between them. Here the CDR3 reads CASSLTGVGTGELFF. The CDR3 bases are TGCGCCAGCAGCTTGACAGGAGTCGGCACCGGGGAGCTGTTTTTT. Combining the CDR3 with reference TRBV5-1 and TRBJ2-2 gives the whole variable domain KAGVTQTPRYLIKTRGQQVTLSCSPISGHRSVSWYQQTPGQGLQFLFEYFSETQRNKGNFPGRFSGRQFSNSRSEMNVSTLELGDSALYLCASSLTGVGTGELFFGEGSRLTVL.

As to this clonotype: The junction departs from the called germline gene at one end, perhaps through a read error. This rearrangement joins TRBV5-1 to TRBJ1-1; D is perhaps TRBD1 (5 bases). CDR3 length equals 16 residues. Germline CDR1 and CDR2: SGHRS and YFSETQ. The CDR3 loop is CTSSSSNWFEDTEAFF. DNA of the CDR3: TGCACCAGCAGCTCCTCCAACTGGTTTGAGGACACAGAAGCTTTCTTT. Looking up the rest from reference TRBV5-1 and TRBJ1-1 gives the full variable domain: KAGVTQTPRYLIKTRGQQVTLSCSPISGHRSVSWYQQTPGQGLQFLFEYFSETQRNKGNFPGRFSGRQFSNSRSEMNVSTLELGDSALYLCTSSSSNWFEDTEAFFGQGTRLTVV.

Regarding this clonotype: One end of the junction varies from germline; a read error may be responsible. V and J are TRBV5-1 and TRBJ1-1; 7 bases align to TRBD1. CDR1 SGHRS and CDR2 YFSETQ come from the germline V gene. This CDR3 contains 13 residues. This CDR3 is CASSDRENAEAFF. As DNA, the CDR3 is TGCGCCAGCAGCGACAGGGAGAACGCTGAAGCTTTCTTT.

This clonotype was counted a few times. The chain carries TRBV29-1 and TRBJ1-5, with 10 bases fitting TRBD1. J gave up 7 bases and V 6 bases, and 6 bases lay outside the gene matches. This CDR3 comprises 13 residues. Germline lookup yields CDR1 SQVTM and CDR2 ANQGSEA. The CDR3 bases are TGCAGCGTGGGACAGGGGATCTTGCAGCCCCAGCATTTT. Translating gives CSVGQGILQPQHF.

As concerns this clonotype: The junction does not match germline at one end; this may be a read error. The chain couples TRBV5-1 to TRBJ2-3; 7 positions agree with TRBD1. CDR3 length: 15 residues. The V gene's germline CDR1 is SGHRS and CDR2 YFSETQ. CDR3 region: CASSLDRAGTDTQYF. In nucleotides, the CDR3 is TGTGCCAGCAGCCTCGACAGGGCAGGGACAGATACGCAGTATTTT.

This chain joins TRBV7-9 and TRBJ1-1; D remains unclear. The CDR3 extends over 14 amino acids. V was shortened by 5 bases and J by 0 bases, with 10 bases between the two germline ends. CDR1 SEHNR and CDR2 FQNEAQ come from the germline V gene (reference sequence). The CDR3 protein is CASSLVTVNTEAFF. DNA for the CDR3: TGTGCCAGCAGCCTAGTGACCGTGAACACTGAAGCTTTCTTT. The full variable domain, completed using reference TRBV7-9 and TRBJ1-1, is DTGVSQNPRHKITKRGQNVTFRCDPISEHNRLYWYRQTLGQGPEFLTYFQNEAQLEKSRLLSDRFSAERPKGSFSTLEIQRTEQGDSAMYLCASSLVTVNTEAFFGQGTRLTVV.

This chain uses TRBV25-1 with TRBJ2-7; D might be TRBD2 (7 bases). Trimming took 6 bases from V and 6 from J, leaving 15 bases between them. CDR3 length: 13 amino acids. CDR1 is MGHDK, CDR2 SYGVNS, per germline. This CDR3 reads CASREREQGEQYF. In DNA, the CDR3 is TGTGCCAGCAGAGAGCGGGAACAGGGCGAGCAGTACTTC.

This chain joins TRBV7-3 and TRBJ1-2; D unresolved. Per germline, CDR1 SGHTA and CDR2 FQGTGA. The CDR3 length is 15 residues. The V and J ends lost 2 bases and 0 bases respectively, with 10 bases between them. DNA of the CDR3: TGTGCCAGCAGCTTAGAGGGCAGTTCTAACTATGGCTACACCTTC. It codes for CASSLEGSSNYGYTF.

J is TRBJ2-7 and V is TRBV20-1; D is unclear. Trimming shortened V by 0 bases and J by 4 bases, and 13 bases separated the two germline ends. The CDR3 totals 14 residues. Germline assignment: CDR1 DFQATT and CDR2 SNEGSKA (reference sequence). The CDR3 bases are TGCAGTGCTAGAGATTTGGCTAGTGTGTACGAGCAGTACTTC. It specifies CSARDLASVYEQYF.

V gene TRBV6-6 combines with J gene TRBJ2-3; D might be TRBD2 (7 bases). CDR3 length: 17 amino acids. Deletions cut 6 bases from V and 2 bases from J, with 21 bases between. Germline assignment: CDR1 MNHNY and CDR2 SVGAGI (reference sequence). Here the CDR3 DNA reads TGTGCCAGCAGCCCCCCTTGGGGGGGGGCCCCCACAGATACGCAGTATTTT. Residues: CASSPPWGGAPTDTQYF.